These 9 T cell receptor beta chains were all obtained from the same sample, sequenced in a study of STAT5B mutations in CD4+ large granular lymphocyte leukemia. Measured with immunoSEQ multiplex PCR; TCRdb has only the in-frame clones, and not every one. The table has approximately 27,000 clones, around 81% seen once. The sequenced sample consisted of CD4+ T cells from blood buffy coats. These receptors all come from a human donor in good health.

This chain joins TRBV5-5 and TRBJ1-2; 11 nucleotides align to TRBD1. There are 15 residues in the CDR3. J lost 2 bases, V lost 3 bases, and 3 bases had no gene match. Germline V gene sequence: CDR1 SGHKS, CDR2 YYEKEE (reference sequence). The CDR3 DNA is TGTGCCAGCAGCTCCGGACAGGGGGCGAACTATGGCTACACCTTC. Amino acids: CASSSGQGANYGYTF.

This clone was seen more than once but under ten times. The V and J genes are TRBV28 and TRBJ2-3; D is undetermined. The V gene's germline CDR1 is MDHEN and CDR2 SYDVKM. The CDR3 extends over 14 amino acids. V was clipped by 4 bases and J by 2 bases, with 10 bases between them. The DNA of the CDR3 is TGTGCCAGCAGTTCCGGACCGCCCACAGATACGCAGTATTTT. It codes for CASSSGPPTDTQYF.

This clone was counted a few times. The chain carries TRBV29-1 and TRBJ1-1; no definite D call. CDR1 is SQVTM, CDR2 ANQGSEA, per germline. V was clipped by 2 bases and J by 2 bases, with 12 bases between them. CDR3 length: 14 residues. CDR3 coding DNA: TGCAGCGTTGAATATAGCCTTCGAAACACTGAAGCTTTCTTT. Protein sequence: CSVEYSLRNTEAFF.

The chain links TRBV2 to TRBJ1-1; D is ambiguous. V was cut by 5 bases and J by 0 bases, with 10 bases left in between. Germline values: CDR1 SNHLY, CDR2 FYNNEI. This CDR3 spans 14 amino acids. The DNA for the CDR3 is TGTGCCAGCAGTCATCGCTCATTGAACACTGAAGCTTTCTTT. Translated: CASSHRSLNTEAFF.

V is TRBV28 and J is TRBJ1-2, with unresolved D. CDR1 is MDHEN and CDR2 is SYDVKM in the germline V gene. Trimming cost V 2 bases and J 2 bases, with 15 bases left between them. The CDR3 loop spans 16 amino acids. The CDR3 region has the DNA TGTGCCAGCAGTTTAGTATCATTGGGCTCGAACTATGGCTACACCTTC. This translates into CASSLVSLGSNYGYTF.

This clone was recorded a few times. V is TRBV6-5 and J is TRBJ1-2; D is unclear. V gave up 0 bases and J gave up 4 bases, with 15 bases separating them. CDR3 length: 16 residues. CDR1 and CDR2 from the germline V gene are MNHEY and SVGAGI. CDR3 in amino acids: CASSYSRTGGGYGYTF. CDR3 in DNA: TGTGCCAGCAGTTACTCGAGGACGGGAGGTGGCTATGGCTACACCTTC.

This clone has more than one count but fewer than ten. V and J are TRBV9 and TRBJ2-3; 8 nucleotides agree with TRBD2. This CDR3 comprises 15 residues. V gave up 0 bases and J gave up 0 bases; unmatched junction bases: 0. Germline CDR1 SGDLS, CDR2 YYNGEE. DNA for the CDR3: TGTGCCAGCAGCGTAGTAGCGGGAAGCACAGATACGCAGTATTTT. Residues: CASSVVAGSTDTQYF.

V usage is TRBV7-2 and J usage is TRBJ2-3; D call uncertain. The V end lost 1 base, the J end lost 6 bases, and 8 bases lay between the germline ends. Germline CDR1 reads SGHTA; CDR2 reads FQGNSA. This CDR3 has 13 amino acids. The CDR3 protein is CASSLEGRDTQYF. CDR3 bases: TGTGCCAGCAGCTTAGAGGGCCGGGATACGCAGTATTTT.

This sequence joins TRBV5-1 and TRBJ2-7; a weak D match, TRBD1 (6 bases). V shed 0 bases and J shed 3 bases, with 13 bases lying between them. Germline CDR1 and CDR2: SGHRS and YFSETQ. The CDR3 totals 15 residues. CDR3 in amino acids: CASSLDGQINYEQYF. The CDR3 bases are TGCGCCAGCAGCTTGGACGGACAGATAAACTACGAGCAGTACTTC. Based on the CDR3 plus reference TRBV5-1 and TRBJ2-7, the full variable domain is KAGVTQTPRYLIKTRGQQVTLSCSPISGHRSVSWYQQTPGQGLQFLFEYFSETQRNKGNFPGRFSGRQFSNSRSEMNVSTLELGDSALYLCASSLDGQINYEQYFGPGTRLTVT.